This T cell receptor beta chain was recovered during a study of cytomegalovirus exposure and HLA in healthy donors (TCRdb year 2017). Background on the whole study: In an earlier analysis of under 750 of the donors, approximately 260 Gb of sequence data and roughly 100 million unique TCR beta sequences from 180 million or so T cells were reported. Approximately 300 gigabases of sequencing data and around 85 million unique TCR sequences made up an early release that covered roughly 670 HLA-typed donors. Of the approximately 370 genotyped donors, 75% to 85% were placed in the genetic ancestry cluster associated with self-reported Caucasian donors. The study aimed to test whether cataloging public T cell receptors could reveal signatures of past pathogen exposure. The study used immunosequencing to profile the T cell repertoires of hundreds of subjects and linked those repertoires to cytomegalovirus serostatus. Besides the first cohort of 500 to 700 subjects, a separate validation cohort made up of 120 different subjects was used. To predict cytomegalovirus infection status, the study brought together high-throughput TCR immunosequencing, statistical association of individual TCRs with disease status, and machine learning. In a later analysis, previously published TCR beta repertoires from 550 to 700 donors were re-analyzed and high-resolution HLA genotyping was added so that TCR occurrence patterns could be studied. Rather than drawing on any new phenotypic data, the later analysis identified candidate immune exposures from TCR beta sequences and the way those sequences occurred across donors. An earlier analysis of approximately 640 of the donors applied high-throughput TCR beta sequencing to assess whether each TCR beta V gene segment acted as functional or pseudogenic. Donor age, sex, ethnicity and CMV serostatus were compiled together with the repertoire data. A later genetic analysis took genome-wide SNP genotypes for about 60% of the roughly 670 donors and used that subset as a discovery cohort. Every discovery cohort repertoire had been produced on one sequencing platform. HLA typing covered class I and class II loci at four-digit resolution. The number of donors typed differed by locus, with roughly 629-640 for A, B, C, DRB1 and DQB1, 522 for DQA1, over 600 for DPA1, and over 400 for DPB1. Roughly 5 DR-DQ haplotypes were treated as single units for association and clustering because of strong linkage in the cohort. Among almost 400 genotyped donors of the cohort, an average of 235,054 unique TCR beta nucleotide sequences were sequenced per donor, around a sixth of them non-productive. Overall results and qualifications from the work: The earlier analysis of 587 of the donors excluded seventeen rarely observed V segments, including chromosome 9 orphons, because counts were too low. Across donors, most TCR sequences were observed very rarely, whereas some public TCRs were present in many individuals. At a false discovery rate of 0.05, a later analysis linked approximately 18,000 TCR beta sequences to specific HLA alleles. Most CMV-associated TCR beta chains appeared to be HLA-restricted in a later analysis, and the HLA associations seemed to be driven largely by CMV exposure. Only TCR beta chains were sequenced in this cohort, and the absence of alpha or paired-chain data limited detectable features. A cluster of highly shared sequence variants was judged likely to represent a technical artifact of the sequencing pipeline. A later genetic analysis reported fewer N-insertions in productive TCRs among donors in an Asian-associated ancestry cluster than the approximately 670-donor mean. When HLA alleles, especially DR and DQ, strongly co-occurred, TCR associations were difficult to assign to individual alleles. Correlated functional status among segregating V segments might be attributable to linkage disequilibrium, but an unknown experimental factor could not be ruled out. Cytomegalovirus status was reported to be diagnosed by the classifier with high specificity and sensitivity in both the original and validation cohorts. Some IMGT-functional V segments, including TRBV6-2 and TRBV6-3, could not be distinguished by the 87-base-pair reads and were therefore excluded. A later analysis reported that several top co-occurrence clusters appeared linked to parvovirus B19, influenza, CMV and Epstein-Barr virus. In a later analysis, HLA-associated TCR beta chains showed more clonal expansion and lower generation probabilities than non-associated chains that were equally common. An association between a missense DCLRE1C variant and V-gene and J-gene trimming of TCR beta chains was found in a later genetic analysis and replicated in an independent cohort. The only immune exposure information available for the cohort was CMV serostatus. A further reported finding was that TCR beta sequences accurately predicted the HLA-A and HLA-B alleles for most subjects in the first cohort. Presence/absence analyses assumed roughly uniform sequencing depth across donors, an assumption that may not hold. A later analysis found that TCR association rates varied across HLA loci, with DRB1 alleles showing the most associated TCRs and HLA-C alleles the fewest. In the study, approximately 160 TCR beta chains were listed as associated with cytomegalovirus. An earlier analysis of around 540 of the donors showed that most TCR beta V segments appeared in productive rearrangements either about 87% or about 30% of the time, which broadly matched IMGT annotations. It was suggested by the authors that the approach could potentially be generalized to other disease states and immunological phenotypes. A few of the identified cytomegalovirus-associated TCR beta chains were confirmed in vitro to be specific for cytomegalovirus antigens. HLA typing was unavailable for some donors at each locus, so association tests used only the typed subset.

The V end gives up 0 bases and the J end 5 bases, leaving 0 bases in the junction not matched to a gene. CDR1 and CDR2 were assigned from the germline V gene as SGHRS and YFSETQ. The CDR3, from cysteine to phenylalanine, totals 14 residues. Solely the CDR3 DNA is kept, with 42 bases framed from the first base. The cohort consisted of some 730 healthy bone marrow donors. At the time of sampling, every cohort member was nominally healthy, though immune exposures that went unrecorded were likely present. The donor was CMV seropositive and belonged to the group of more than 250 seropositive cohort members. A peripheral blood sample was collected from each donor, and TCR beta sequencing was performed on peripheral blood mononuclear cells. Genomic DNA extraction from the blood cell samples was performed with the Qiagen DNeasy Blood Extraction Kit. As to this clone: Its antigen remains undetermined. Qualities for individual bases were not recorded, and no much larger clone is one base off.

Receptors were amplified or captured by the immunoSEQ multiplex PCR assay. The multiplex PCR relied on a mix of 60 forward primers for TCR Vbeta segments and 13 reverse primers for TCR Jbeta segments. Amplification of the CDR3 region of rearranged TCR beta genes was performed with a multiplex PCR assay on genomic DNA. On the Illumina HiSeq System, the amplified TCR beta libraries were sequenced as 87-base-pair reads. For the original study's pipeline: In a later analysis, some 80 million unique TCR beta chains were counted across the approximately 620 repertoires, and roughly 11 million of these chains were shared by at least two donors. Raw reads were error-corrected and collapsed into unique sequences by a nearest-neighbor algorithm in which closely related sequences were merged to remove PCR and sequencing errors. CDR3 sequences were aligned to IMGT reference sequences to assign V, D and J gene segments. For a sequence to be retained, at least a six-nucleotide match to both a V gene segment and a J gene segment was required. A rearrangement counted as productive if the CDR3 had no stop codons and remained in frame with V and J, and every other rearrangement counted as non-productive. Following IMGT convention, CDR3 was defined as the stretch from the second conserved V-encoded cysteine up to the conserved J-encoded phenylalanine. The earlier analysis of 550 to 650 of the donors excluded any sequence lacking an unambiguous match to a single V gene segment. In an earlier analysis of approximately 560 of the donors, a V segment was called functional when productive rearrangements were above 56.7%, and segregating when the standard deviation between donors exceeded 5%. To diagnose cytomegalovirus status from the catalog of TCR beta chain sequences, a statistical classification framework was built. In a later analysis, V and J genes were assigned by comparing TCR nucleotide sequences against IMGT/GENE-DB human TR gene sequences. Using the TCRdist pipeline, a later analysis assigned CDR3 sequences along with most-parsimonious VDJ recombination scenarios. In a later analysis, each TCR beta chain was defined by its CDR3 amino acid sequence together with its V-gene family, and reads without a unique V-gene family were excluded. As a way to deal with suspected cross-contamination and a sequencing artifact, a later analysis dropped hundreds of nucleotide sequences that were highly shared and had low generation probability. A later analysis calculated a clonal expansion index for each public chain from normalized within-repertoire ranks of inferred template counts. Generation probabilities in a later analysis came from a VDJ recombination model fitted to out-of-frame rearrangements, and those results were checked against IGoR. In a later analysis, hypergeometric tests were used to score TCR-TCR, TCR-HLA and TCR-CMV co-occurrence, with a repertoire-size bias correction applied to TCR pairs. In a later analysis, false discovery rates were estimated by permuting HLA or CMV assignments 20 times. A later analysis grouped co-occurring TCRs with DBSCAN, adding TCRdist sequence similarity when clustering within HLA-allele-positive subsets. Repertoires with fewer than 30,000 or more than 120,000 public chains, plus five repertoires with anomalous nucleotide sharing, were excluded from co-occurrence clustering. TCRdb mirrors the immuneACCESS table, restricted to in-frame sequences. Some clones are absent from its copies; in checked studies, under half trace to an unresolved V gene, and the reason for the others is unknown. V, J and clone size are those of that table, while D and trimming were read from the DNA. This sample lists fewer than 200,000 clones; roughly 80% were detected once. The ten largest clones take up approximately 1.5% of the sample.

The chain employs TRBV5-1 and TRBJ1-1, with TRBD1 matching 11 junction bases. This receptor was taken from a girl aged 5 to 17 in good health and CMV-seropositive. The sample consisted of PBMCs. In nucleotide form, the sequence is TGCGCCAGCAGCTTGGGGGACAGGGGGACTGAAGCTTTCTTT. This sequence encodes CASSLGDRGTEAFF.